This T cell receptor beta chain originates from a study of T cell responses to AZD1222 COVID-19 vaccine. Overall study: Pooling was applied to second doses at about 4 or about 12 weeks. Broader study findings: The number of AZD1222 recipients seropositive at baseline was only 6 or 7. Females made up more of the donors, who were largely white British, and clonal diversity may have come out too low. The breadth and depth of Spike-specific TCRs increased once two AZD1222 doses had been given.

Some clones are missing from TCRdb's copy, which holds only in-frame ones; the method was immunoSEQ multiplex PCR. The sample yields 110,000 or so clones, approximately 90% seen once. Notes on this clone: Antigen: not known.

In germline, CDR1 is SEHNR, CDR2 FQNEAQ (reference sequence). The CDR3 has 13 amino acids. The V gene lost 8 bases and the J gene lost 3 bases, with 13 bases spanning the gap. The TCR originated in an adult in good health. The input for sequencing was peripheral blood, taken on day 0 of AZD1222 vaccination. The chain is built from TRBV7-9 and TRBJ1-1, with D unclear. Written as DNA, the CDR3 is TGTGCCAGCGGTGGGTCGTTGGACACTGAAGCTTTCTTT. Protein sequence: CASGGSLDTEAFF.